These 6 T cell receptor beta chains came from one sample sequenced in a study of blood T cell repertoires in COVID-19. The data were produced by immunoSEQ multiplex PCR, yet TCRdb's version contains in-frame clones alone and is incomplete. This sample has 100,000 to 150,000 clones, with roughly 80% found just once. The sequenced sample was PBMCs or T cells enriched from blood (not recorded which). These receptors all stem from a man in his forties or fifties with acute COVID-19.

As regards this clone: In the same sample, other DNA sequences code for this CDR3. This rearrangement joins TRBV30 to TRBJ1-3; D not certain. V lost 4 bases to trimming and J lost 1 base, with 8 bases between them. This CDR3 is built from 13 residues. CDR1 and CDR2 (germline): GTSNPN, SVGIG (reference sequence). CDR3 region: CAWTRDSGNTIYF. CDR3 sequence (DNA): TGTGCCTGGACCCGGGATTCTGGAAACACCATATATTTT.

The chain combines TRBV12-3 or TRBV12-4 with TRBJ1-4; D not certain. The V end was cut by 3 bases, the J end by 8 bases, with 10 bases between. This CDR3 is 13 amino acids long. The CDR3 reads CASSLNLGEKLFF. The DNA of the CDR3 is TGTGCCAGCAGTTTGAACCTCGGGGAAAAACTGTTTTTT.

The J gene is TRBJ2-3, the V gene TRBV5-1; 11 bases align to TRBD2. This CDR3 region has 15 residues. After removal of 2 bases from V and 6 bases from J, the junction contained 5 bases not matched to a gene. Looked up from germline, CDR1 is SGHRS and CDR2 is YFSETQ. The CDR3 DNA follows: TGCGCCAGCAGCTTTACTAGCGGGAGATCTGATACGCAGTATTTT. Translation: CASSFTSGRSDTQYF. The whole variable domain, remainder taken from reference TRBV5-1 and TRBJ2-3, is KAGVTQTPRYLIKTRGQQVTLSCSPISGHRSVSWYQQTPGQGLQFLFEYFSETQRNKGNFPGRFSGRQFSNSRSEMNVSTLELGDSALYLCASSFTSGRSDTQYFGPGTRLTVL.

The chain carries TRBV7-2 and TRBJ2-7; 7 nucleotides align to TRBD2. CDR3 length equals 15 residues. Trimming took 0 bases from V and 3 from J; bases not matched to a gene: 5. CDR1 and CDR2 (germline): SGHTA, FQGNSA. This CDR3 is CASSLAAGALYEQYF. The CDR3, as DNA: TGTGCCAGCAGCTTAGCGGCGGGAGCCCTCTACGAGCAGTACTTC.

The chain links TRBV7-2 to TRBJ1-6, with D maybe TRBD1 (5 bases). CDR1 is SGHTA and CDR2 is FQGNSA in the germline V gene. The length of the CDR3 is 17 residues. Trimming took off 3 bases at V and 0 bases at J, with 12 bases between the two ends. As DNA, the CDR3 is TGTGCCAGCAGCTTGGTCGGCGGGGCCTCCTATAATTCACCCCTCCACTTT. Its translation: CASSLVGGASYNSPLHF.

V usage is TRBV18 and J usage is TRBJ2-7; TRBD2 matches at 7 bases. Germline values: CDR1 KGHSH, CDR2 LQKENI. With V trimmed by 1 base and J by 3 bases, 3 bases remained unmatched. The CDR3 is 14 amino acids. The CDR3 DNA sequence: TGTGCCAGCTCACCACGGGAGGGTTACTACGAGCAGTACTTC. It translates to CASSPREGYYEQYF.